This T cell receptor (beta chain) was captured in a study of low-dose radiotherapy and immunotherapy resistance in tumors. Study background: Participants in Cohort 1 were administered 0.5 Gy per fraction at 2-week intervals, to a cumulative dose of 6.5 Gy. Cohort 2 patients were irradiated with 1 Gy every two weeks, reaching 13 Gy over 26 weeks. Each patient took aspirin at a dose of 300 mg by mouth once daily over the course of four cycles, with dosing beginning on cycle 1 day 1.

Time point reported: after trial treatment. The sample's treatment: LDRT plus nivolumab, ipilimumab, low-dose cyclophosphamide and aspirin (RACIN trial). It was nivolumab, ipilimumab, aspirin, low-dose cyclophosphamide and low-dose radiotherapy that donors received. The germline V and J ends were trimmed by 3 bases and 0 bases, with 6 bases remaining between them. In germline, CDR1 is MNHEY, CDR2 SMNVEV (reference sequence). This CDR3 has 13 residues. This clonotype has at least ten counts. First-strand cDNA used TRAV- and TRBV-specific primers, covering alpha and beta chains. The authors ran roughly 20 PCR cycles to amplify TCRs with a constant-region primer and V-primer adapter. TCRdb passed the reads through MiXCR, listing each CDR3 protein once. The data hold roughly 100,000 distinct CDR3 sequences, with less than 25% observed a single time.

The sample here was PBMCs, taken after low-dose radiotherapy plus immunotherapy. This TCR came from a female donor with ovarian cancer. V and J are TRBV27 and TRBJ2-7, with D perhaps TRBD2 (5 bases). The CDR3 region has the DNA TGTGCCAGCAGTTTCGGGATCTCCTACGAGCAGTACTTC. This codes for CASSFGISYEQYF.